This is a list of T cell receptor beta chains from one sample in a study of technical replicates of blood from a handful of donors. Assay used: immunoSEQ multiplex PCR; TCRdb lists only in-frame clones, some missing. Among about 73,000 clones listed, 90% to 95% were seen once. Source material: PBMCs. The receptors shown here come from a human donor in good health. Some clones in this sample may be carry-over from other donors' samples. Both conserved end residues are trimmed from each CDR3. Each record gives: J gene, V gene, CDR3 protein.

J gene: TRBJ2-5; V gene: TRBV27; CDR3 protein: ASRRLPGLALQETQY
J gene: TRBJ2-7; V gene: TRBV9; CDR3 protein: ASSVTPTYEQY
J gene: TRBJ2-1; V gene: TRBV7-9; CDR3 protein: ASSSLAKNEQF
J gene: TRBJ2-1; V gene: TRBV6-5; CDR3 protein: AVGPGTSLFDEQF
J gene: TRBJ1-1; V gene: TRBV30; CDR3 protein: AWILWGPGGTEAF
J gene: TRBJ1-6; V gene: TRBV5-1; CDR3 protein: ASSPAGGYSPLH
J gene: TRBJ2-1; V gene: TRBV7-3; CDR3 protein: ASSLYSGIYNEQF
J gene: TRBJ1-1; V gene: TRBV10-3; CDR3 protein: AISESEDTEAF
J gene: TRBJ2-5; V gene: TRBV4-3; CDR3 protein: ASSQPPGRQETQY
J gene: TRBJ1-4; V gene: TRBV13; CDR3 protein: ASSLRTGRPTNEKLF
J gene: TRBJ1-1; V gene: TRBV6-5; CDR3 protein: ASQGGAANTEAF